This TCR beta chain was documented in a study of blood T cell repertoires in COVID-19. The V end was cut by 4 bases, the J end by 8 bases, with 20 bases between. Germline CDR1 is MNHNS and CDR2 is SASEGT. The CDR3 has 16 amino acids. The repertoire was sequenced with immunoSEQ multiplex PCR; TCRdb's copy has only in-frame clones and lacks some. The sample has 200,000 to 250,000 clones; about 91% are singletons. V usage is TRBV6-1 and J usage is TRBJ1-4; D ambiguous. The sample was PBMCs or T cells enriched from blood (not recorded which). This clonotype was sampled from a woman aged 50 to 65 with acute COVID-19. The CDR3 is CASSGLTPGKGEKLFF. The CDR3 DNA reads TGTGCCAGCAGTGGCCTAACCCCGGGGAAAGGGGAAAAACTGTTTTTT.